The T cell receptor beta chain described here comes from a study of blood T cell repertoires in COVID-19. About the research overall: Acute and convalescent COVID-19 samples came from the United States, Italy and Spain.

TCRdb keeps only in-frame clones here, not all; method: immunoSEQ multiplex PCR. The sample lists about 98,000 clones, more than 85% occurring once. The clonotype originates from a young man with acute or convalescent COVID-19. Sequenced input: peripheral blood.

Here the CDR3 reads CASSLRTGRGYTF. The CDR3 coding sequence is TGTGCCAGCAGTTTACGGACAGGTAGGGGCTACACCTTC. V is TRBV27 and J is TRBJ1-2, with TRBD1 matching over 7 bases. The V segment lost 2 bases and the J segment 8 bases; nucleotides outside the gene matches: 5. This CDR3 spans 13 amino acids. Germline-derived CDR1 and CDR2 are MNHEY and SMNVEV (reference sequence).